These 20 T cell receptor beta chains were all obtained from the same sample, sequenced in a study of blood T cell repertoires in COVID-19. Generated by immunoSEQ multiplex PCR, the TCRdb table keeps only in-frame clones and is missing some. The repertoire holds roughly 200,000 clones, 89% seen once, with 2% to 2.5% in the top ten. Sequencing input: PBMCs or T cells enriched from blood (not recorded which). The receptors derive from a woman aged 40 to 50 with acute COVID-19.

CDR3 region: CASRLTSGSSDTQYF. As DNA, the CDR3 is TGTGCCAGCAGGTTGACTAGCGGGAGTTCAGATACGCAGTATTTT. The chain links TRBV7-3 to TRBJ2-3; TRBD2 aligns across 12 bases. Germline V gives CDR1 SGHTA, CDR2 FQGTGA. V lost 6 bases and J lost 4; bases outside the gene matches: 5. The CDR3 extends over 15 amino acids. The full variable domain, its missing parts supplied by reference TRBV7-3 and TRBJ2-3, is GAGVSQTPSNKVTEKGKYVELRCDPISGHTALYWYRQSLGQGPEFLIYFQGTGAADDSGLPNDRFFAVRPEGSVSTLKIQRTERGDSAVYLCASRLTSGSSDTQYFGPGTRLTVL.

The V call is TRBV29-1, the J call TRBJ2-5, with 8 bases identical to TRBD1. The CDR3 runs 12 residues. Germline CDR1 reads SQVTM; CDR2 reads ANQGSEA. The V gene end was trimmed by 6 bases and the J gene end by 1 base; junction bases not matched to a gene: 1. CDR3 in amino acids: CSVGQVQETQYF. CDR3 DNA sequence: TGCAGCGTGGGACAGGTCCAAGAGACCCAGTACTTC.

The chain uses TRBV11-3 and TRBJ2-3; possibly TRBD1 for D (7 bases). The CDR3 loop spans 15 amino acids. Germline loops: CDR1 SGHNT, CDR2 YENEEA. Trimming removed 1 base at V and 6 bases at J, with 14 bases between. In DNA form, the CDR3 reads TGTGCCAGCAGCTTAGTGCAGGGGGGCCACGATACGCAGTATTTT. This gives the protein CASSLVQGGHDTQYF. Full variable domain (missing parts from reference TRBV11-3 and TRBJ2-3): EAGVVQSPRYKIIEKKQPVAFWCNPISGHNTLYWYLQNLGQGPELLIRYENEEAVDDSQLPKDRFSAERLKGVDSTLKIQPAELGDSAVYLCASSLVQGGHDTQYFGPGTRLTVL.

The genes are TRBV30 and TRBJ1-6; D may be TRBD1 (6 bases). The germline V gene encodes CDR1 GTSNPN and CDR2 SVGIG (reference sequence). Trimming cost V 0 bases and J 7 bases, with 13 bases left between them. CDR3 length: 15 residues. The CDR3 nucleotides read TGTGCCTGGAGTGTCTTAAGGGGGATGAATTCACCCCTCCACTTT. Amino acids: CAWSVLRGMNSPLHF.

J is TRBJ2-3 and V is TRBV27; D perhaps matches TRBD1 (6 bases). The germline gives CDR1 MNHEY, CDR2 SMNVEV (reference sequence). Trimming cost V 2 bases and J 0 bases, with 9 bases left between them. The CDR3 has 15 residues. The CDR3 sequence is CASSLQGISTDTQYF. The CDR3 coding sequence is TGTGCCAGCAGTTTACAGGGGATCAGCACAGATACGCAGTATTTT.

The rearrangement joins TRBV9 to TRBJ1-1; no reliable D call. The V end lost 5 bases, the J end lost 7 bases, and 15 bases lay between the germline ends. Germline CDR1 reads SGDLS; CDR2 reads YYNGEE. This CDR3 is 13 amino acids long. The CDR3 loop reads CASSQDGEGEAFF. Here the CDR3 DNA reads TGTGCCAGCAGTCAGGACGGGGAGGGTGAAGCTTTCTTT.

This clone was recorded only once. The genes are TRBV7-8 and TRBJ2-2, with a weak D call TRBD2 (6 bases). The CDR3 runs 14 residues. Germline CDR1 and CDR2: SGHVS and FQNEAQ. Between the trimmed V and J ends, which lost 2 bases and 3 bases, there was a span of 7 bases. Here the CDR3 reads CASSLREDTGELFF. The CDR3 DNA reads as TGTGCCAGCAGCTTAAGGGAGGACACCGGGGAGCTGTTTTTT. The full variable domain, completed using reference TRBV7-8 and TRBJ2-2, is GAGVSQSPRYKVAKRGQDVALRCDPISGHVSLFWYQQALGQGPEFLTYFQNEAQLDKSGLPSDRFFAERPEGSVSTLKIQRTQQEDSAVYLCASSLREDTGELFFGEGSRLTVL.

V gene TRBV24-1 combines with J gene TRBJ1-5; no definite D call. V lost 1 base to trimming and J lost 7 bases, with 4 bases between them. This CDR3 is built from 12 residues. CDR1 KGHDR and CDR2 SFDVKD come from the germline V gene. CDR3 DNA sequence: TGTGCCACCAGTGATTTTGGCCAGCCCCAGCATTTT. It encodes CATSDFGQPQHF.

The CDR3, as DNA: TGTGCCAGCAGCTTTAGTGTGGAGACCCAGTACTTC. Translating gives CASSFSVETQYF. The chain couples TRBV5-5 to TRBJ2-5, with D unclear. This CDR3 contains 12 residues. Germline-derived CDR1 and CDR2 are SGHKS and YYEKEE (reference sequence). V lost 2 bases and J 5 bases, leaving 7 bases between the germline ends. Looking up the rest from reference TRBV5-5 and TRBJ2-5 gives the full variable domain: DAGVTQSPTHLIKTRGQQVTLRCSPISGHKSVSWYQQVLGQGPQFIFQYYEKEERGRGNFPDRFSARQFPNYSSELNVNALLLGDSALYLCASSFSVETQYFGPGTRLLVL.

This clone was detected only a few times. The gene calls are TRBV4-2 and TRBJ1-2; the D gene is possibly TRBD1 (6 bases). Trimming took 4 bases from V and 8 from J, leaving 17 bases between them. Per germline, CDR1 LGHNA and CDR2 YNFKEQ. The CDR3 spans 14 residues. The CDR3 DNA sequence: TGTGCCAGCAGCCCCGGGGACATAGAAGGCGGCTACACCTTC. Translating it yields CASSPGDIEGGYTF.

This sequence joins TRBV18 and TRBJ1-1; 7 bases align to TRBD1. CDR3 size: 14 residues. The V segment lost 6 bases and the J segment 4 bases; nucleotides outside the gene matches: 8. Germline CDR1 and CDR2: KGHSH and LQKENI. The chain's CDR3 is CASSRQGWGTEAFF. CDR3 DNA sequence: TGTGCCAGCTCTCGACAGGGATGGGGCACTGAAGCTTTCTTT.

The chain has TRBV6-5 and TRBJ2-3; the D is unclear. Trimming cost V 5 bases and J 3 bases, with 9 bases left between them. The V gene's germline CDR1 is MNHEY and CDR2 SVGAGI. The CDR3 has 13 amino acids. CDR3 loop: CASSTLGTDTQYF. CDR3 nucleotides: TGTGCCAGCAGTACCCTAGGAACAGATACGCAGTATTTT.

The chain joins TRBV6-5 to TRBJ2-6; weak D call: TRBD2 (6 bases). The germline V gene has CDR1 MNHEY and CDR2 SVGAGI. V was shortened by 6 bases and J by 0 bases, with 9 bases between the two germline ends. CDR3 length: 15 amino acids. The CDR3 nucleotides are TGTGCCAGCAGAGACGGGAGCTCTGGGGCCAACGTCCTGACTTTC. Encoded protein: CASRDGSSGANVLTF.

The genes are TRBV7-9 and TRBJ2-3; tentative D call: TRBD2 (6 bases). The germline V gene has CDR1 SEHNR and CDR2 FQNEAQ (reference sequence). The CDR3 sequence is 14 residues long. V was pared by 1 base and J by 5 bases, with 10 bases between. The CDR3 region is CASSLGEEGDTQYF. The CDR3 DNA sequence: TGTGCCAGCAGCTTAGGGGAGGAGGGAGATACGCAGTATTTT.

V gene TRBV4-3 combines with J gene TRBJ2-7; possibly TRBD1 for D (5 bases). The CDR3 totals 14 residues. V lost 1 base, J lost 2 bases, and 9 bases lay in between. Germline-derived CDR1 and CDR2 are LGHNA and YSLEER. The CDR3 here is CASSQVAGPYEQYF. The CDR3 nucleotides read TGCGCCAGCAGCCAAGTCGCAGGGCCCTACGAGCAGTACTTC.

The V and J genes are TRBV4-2 and TRBJ2-3; D unresolved. Trimming removed 2 bases at V and 1 base at J, with 4 bases between. The germline V gene encodes CDR1 LGHNA and CDR2 YNFKEQ. The length of the CDR3 is 13 residues. CDR3 in DNA: TGTGCCAGCAGCCAACCGGGCACAGATACGCAGTATTTT. It yields the protein CASSQPGTDTQYF.

The gene calls are TRBV11-2 and TRBJ2-3, with 10 nucleotides matching TRBD2. This CDR3 has 15 amino acids. V shed 7 bases, J shed 7 bases, and the junction held 11 bases outside the gene matches. CDR1 SGHAT and CDR2 FQNNGV come from the germline V gene. The CDR3 region is CASKTLAGRSNTQYF. The CDR3 region has the DNA TGTGCCAGCAAGACACTAGCGGGGAGGTCCAATACGCAGTATTTT.

V and J are TRBV20-1 and TRBJ2-7, with a possible D match to TRBD2 (5 bases). Germline V gene data show CDR1 as DFQATT and CDR2 as SNEGSKA (reference sequence). The CDR3 is made up of 10 amino acids. Trimming took off 6 bases at V and 12 bases at J, with 15 bases between the two ends. The DNA for the CDR3 is TGCAGTGCCCCGGGCCAGGAGGTGTACTTC. This sequence encodes CSAPGQEVYF.

This clone occurred once. A read error may account for a junction end that differs from germline. V is TRBV7-7 and J is TRBJ2-1; a weak D match, TRBD2 (5 bases). This CDR3 has 16 residues. Germline V lookup: CDR1 SSHAT, CDR2 FNYEAQ (reference sequence). CDR3 in amino acids: CASSLDWRAGYNEQFF. CDR3 in DNA: TGTGCTAGCAGCTTAGATTGGCGGGCCGGCTACAATGAGCAGTTCTTC.

The V gene is TRBV7-9, the J gene TRBJ1-6; D is undetermined. CDR3 size: 14 residues. Germline lookup yields CDR1 SEHNR and CDR2 FQNEAQ (reference sequence). V gave up 3 bases and J gave up 9 bases, with 12 bases separating them. The CDR3 loop reads CASSFDNRISPLHF. For the CDR3, the DNA is TGTGCCAGCAGCTTCGACAACCGTATTTCACCCCTCCACTTT.